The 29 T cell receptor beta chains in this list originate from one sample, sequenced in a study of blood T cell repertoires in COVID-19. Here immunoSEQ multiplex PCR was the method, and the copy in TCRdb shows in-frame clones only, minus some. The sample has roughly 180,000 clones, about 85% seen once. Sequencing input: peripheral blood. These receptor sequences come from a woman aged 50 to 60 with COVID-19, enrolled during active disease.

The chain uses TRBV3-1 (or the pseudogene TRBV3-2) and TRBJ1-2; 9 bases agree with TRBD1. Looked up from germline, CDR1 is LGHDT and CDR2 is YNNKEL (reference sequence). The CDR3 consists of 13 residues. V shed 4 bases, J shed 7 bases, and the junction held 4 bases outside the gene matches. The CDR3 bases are TGTGCCAGCAGCCGGGACAGGGTGCTTGGCTACACCTTC. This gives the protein CASSRDRVLGYTF.

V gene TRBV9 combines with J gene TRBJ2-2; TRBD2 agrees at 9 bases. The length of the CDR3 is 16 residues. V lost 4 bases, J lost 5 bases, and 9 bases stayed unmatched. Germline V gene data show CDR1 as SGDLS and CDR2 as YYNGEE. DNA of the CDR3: TGTGCCAGCAGCCCCCGTGTTAGCGGGGGAACCGGGGAGCTGTTTTTT. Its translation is CASSPRVSGGTGELFF. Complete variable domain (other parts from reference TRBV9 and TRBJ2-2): DSGVTQTPKHLITATGQRVTLRCSPRSGDLSVYWYQQSLDQGLQFLIQYYNGEERAKGNILERFSAQQFPDLHSELNLSSLELGDSALYFCASSPRVSGGTGELFFGEGSRLTVL.

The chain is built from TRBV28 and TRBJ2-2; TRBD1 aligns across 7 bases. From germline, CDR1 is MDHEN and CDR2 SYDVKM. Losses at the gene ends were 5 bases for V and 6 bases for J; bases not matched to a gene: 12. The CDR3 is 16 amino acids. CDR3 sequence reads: CASSNRQGLMSGELFF. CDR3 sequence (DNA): TGTGCCAGCAGTAATCGACAGGGATTAATGTCCGGGGAGCTGTTTTTT.

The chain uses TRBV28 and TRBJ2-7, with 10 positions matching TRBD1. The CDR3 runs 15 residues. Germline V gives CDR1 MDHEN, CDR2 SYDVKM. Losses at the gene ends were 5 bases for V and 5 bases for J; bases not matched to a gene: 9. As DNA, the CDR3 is TGTGCCAGCAGTCCCCGCTTCGGACAGGGGGACGAGCAGTACTTC. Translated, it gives CASSPRFGQGDEQYF.

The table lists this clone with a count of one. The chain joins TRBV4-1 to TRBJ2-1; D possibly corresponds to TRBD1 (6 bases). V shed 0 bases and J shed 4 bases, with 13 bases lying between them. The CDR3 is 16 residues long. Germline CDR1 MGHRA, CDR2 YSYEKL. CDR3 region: CASSQDEQGPYNEQFF. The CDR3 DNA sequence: TGCGCCAGCAGCCAAGACGAACAGGGTCCGTACAATGAGCAGTTCTTC.

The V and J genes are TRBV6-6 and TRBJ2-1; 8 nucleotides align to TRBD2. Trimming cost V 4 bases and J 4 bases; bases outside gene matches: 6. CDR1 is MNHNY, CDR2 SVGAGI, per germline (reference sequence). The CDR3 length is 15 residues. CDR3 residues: CASSLGLEPYNEQFF. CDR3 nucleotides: TGTGCCAGCAGTTTGGGACTAGAACCTTACAATGAGCAGTTCTTC.

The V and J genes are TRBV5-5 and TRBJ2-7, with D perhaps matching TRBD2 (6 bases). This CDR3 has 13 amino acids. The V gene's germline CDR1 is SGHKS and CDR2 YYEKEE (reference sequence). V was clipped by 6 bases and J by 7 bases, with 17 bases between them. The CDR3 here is CASTPLGGWEQYF. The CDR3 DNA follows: TGTGCCAGCACCCCGCTTGGGGGGTGGGAGCAGTACTTC.

DNA of the CDR3: TGTGCCAGCAGCAACGGTGGAGGGGGAAACACCATATATTTT. Translating gives CASSNGGGGNTIYF. This sequence joins TRBV6-6 and TRBJ1-3; D gene uncertain. The length of the CDR3 is 14 residues. Germline CDR1 is MNHNY and CDR2 is SVGAGI (reference sequence). V was cut by 6 bases and J by 4 bases, with 13 bases left in between.

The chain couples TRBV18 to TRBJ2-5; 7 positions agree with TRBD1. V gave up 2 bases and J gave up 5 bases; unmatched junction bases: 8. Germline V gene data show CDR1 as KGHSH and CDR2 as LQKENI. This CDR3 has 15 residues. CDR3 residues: CASSPGTDQGETQYF. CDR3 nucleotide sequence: TGTGCCAGCTCACCAGGGACAGACCAGGGGGAGACCCAGTACTTC. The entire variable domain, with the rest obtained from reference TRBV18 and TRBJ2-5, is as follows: NAGVMQNPRHLVRRRGQEARLRCSPMKGHSHVYWYRQLPEEGLKFMVYLQKENIIDESGMPKERFSAEFPKEGPSILRIQQVVRGDSAAYFCASSPGTDQGETQYFGPGTRLLVL.

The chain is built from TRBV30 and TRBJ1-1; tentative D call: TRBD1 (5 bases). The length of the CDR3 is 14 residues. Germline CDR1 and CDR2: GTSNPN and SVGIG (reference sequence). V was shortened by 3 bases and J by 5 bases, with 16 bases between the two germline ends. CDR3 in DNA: TGTGCCTGGAGGGCTTCAGGGATTCAGACTGAAGCTTTCTTT. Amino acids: CAWRASGIQTEAFF.

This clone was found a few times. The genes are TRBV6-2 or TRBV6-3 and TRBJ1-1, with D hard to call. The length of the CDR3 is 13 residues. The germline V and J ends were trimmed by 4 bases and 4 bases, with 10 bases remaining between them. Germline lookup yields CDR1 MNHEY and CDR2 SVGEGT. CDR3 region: CASSWQVSTEAFF. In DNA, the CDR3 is TGTGCCAGCAGTTGGCAGGTTAGCACTGAAGCTTTCTTT.

The CDR3 reads CASGGGNNYGYTF. The DNA of the CDR3 is TGTGCCAGCGGGGGGGGTAATAACTATGGCTACACCTTC. The V call is TRBV28, the J call TRBJ1-2; TRBD1 might be the D (5 bases). V lost 8 bases and J 1 base, leaving 11 bases between the germline ends. The CDR3 runs 13 residues. Germline V gene sequence: CDR1 MDHEN, CDR2 SYDVKM.

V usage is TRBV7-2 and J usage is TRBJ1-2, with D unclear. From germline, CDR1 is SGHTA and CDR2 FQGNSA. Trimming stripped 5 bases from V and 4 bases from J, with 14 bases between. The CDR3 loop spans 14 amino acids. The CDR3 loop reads CASSPTVGAYGYTF. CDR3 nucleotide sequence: TGTGCCAGCAGCCCCACCGTGGGAGCCTATGGCTACACCTTC.

The CDR3 reads CASSVADYPSVDEQFF. CDR3 sequence (DNA): TGTGCCAGCAGCGTAGCTGACTACCCCTCTGTGGATGAGCAGTTCTTC. This chain uses TRBV9 with TRBJ2-1, with TRBD2 as a possible D gene (5 bases). CDR1 is SGDLS, CDR2 YYNGEE, per germline. The CDR3 length is 16 residues. V lost 0 bases, J lost 8 bases, and 18 bases lay in between. Full variable domain (outside the CDR3, taken from reference TRBV9 and TRBJ2-1): DSGVTQTPKHLITATGQRVTLRCSPRSGDLSVYWYQQSLDQGLQFLIQYYNGEERAKGNILERFSAQQFPDLHSELNLSSLELGDSALYFCASSVADYPSVDEQFFGPGTRLTVL.

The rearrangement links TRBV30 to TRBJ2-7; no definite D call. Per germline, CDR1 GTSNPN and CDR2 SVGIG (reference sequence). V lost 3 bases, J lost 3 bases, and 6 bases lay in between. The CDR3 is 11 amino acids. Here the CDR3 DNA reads TGTGCCTGGAGCGAACTCTACGAGCAGTACTTC. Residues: CAWSELYEQYF. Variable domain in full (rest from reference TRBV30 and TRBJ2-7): SQTIHQWPATLVQPVGSPLSLECTVEGTSNPNLYWYRQAAGRGLQLLFYSVGIGQISSEVPQNLSASRPQDRQFILSSKKLLLSDSGFYLCAWSELYEQYFGPGTRLTVT.

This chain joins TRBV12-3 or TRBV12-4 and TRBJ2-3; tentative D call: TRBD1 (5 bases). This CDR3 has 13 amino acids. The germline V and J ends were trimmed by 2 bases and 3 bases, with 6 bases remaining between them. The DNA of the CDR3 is TGTGCCAGCAGTTTACGACAGACAGATACGCAGTATTTT. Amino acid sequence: CASSLRQTDTQYF.

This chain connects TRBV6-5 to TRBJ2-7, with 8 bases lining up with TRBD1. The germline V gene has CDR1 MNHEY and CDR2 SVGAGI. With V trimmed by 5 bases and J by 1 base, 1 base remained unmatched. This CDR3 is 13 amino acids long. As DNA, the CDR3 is TGTGCCAGCAGTACAGGGGGTTCCTACGAGCAGTACTTC. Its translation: CASSTGGSYEQYF.

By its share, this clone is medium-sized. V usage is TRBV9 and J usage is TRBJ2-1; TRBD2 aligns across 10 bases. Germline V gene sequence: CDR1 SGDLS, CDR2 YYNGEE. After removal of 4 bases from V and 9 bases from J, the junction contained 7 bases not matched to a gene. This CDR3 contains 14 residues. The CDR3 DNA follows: TGTGCCAGCAGCCCAAGGACTAGCGGTGGTGAGCAGTTCTTC. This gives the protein CASSPRTSGGEQFF.

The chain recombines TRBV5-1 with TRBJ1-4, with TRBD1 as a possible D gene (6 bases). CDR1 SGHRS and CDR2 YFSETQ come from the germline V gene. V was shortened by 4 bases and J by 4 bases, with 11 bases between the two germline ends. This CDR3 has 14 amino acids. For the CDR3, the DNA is TGCGCCAGCAGCGCCGGACAGATTAATGAAAAACTGTTTTTT. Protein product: CASSAGQINEKLFF. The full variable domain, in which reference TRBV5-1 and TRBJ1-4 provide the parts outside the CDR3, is KAGVTQTPRYLIKTRGQQVTLSCSPISGHRSVSWYQQTPGQGLQFLFEYFSETQRNKGNFPGRFSGRQFSNSRSEMNVSTLELGDSALYLCASSAGQINEKLFFGSGTQLSVL.

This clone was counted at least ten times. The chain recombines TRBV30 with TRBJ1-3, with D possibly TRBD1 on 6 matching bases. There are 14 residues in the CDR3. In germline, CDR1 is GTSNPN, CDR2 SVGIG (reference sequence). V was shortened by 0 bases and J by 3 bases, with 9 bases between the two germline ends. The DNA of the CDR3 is TGTGCCTGGAGTGTACAGGGTGGTGGAAACACCATATATTTT. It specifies CAWSVQGGGNTIYF.

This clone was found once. CDR3 amino acids: CAWSSSGAHQPQHF. The CDR3 DNA sequence: TGTGCCTGGAGTTCGTCAGGGGCGCATCAGCCCCAGCATTTT. V usage is TRBV30 and J usage is TRBJ1-5, with D maybe TRBD1 (6 bases). Germline V lookup: CDR1 GTSNPN, CDR2 SVGIG (reference sequence). Trimming removed 2 bases from V and 5 bases from J, with 13 bases in between. The CDR3 is 14 residues long.

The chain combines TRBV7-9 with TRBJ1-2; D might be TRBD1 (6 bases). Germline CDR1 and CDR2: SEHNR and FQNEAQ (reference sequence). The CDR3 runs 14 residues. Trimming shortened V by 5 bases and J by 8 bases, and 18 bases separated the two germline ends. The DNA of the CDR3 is TGTGCCAGCAGCGTCCGGGACACCTCGTGGGGCTACACCTTC. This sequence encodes CASSVRDTSWGYTF.

CDR3 DNA: TGTGCCAGCAGCCGAGTCACCGGGACAGGGGGGCAAGAGACCCAGTACTTC. Protein: CASSRVTGTGGQETQYF. This chain connects TRBV11-2 to TRBJ2-5; 11 bases are shared with TRBD1. This CDR3 comprises 17 residues. The germline CDR1 and CDR2 sequences are SGHAT and FQNNGV. V shed 5 bases and J 2 bases; nucleotides not matched to a gene: 10.

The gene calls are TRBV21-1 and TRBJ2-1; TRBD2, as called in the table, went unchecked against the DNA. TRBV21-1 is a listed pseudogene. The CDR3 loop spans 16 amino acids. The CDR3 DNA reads TGTGCCAGCAGCAAAGTTAGCGAGACTAGGAATAATGAGCAGTTCTTC. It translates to CASSKVSETRNNEQFF.

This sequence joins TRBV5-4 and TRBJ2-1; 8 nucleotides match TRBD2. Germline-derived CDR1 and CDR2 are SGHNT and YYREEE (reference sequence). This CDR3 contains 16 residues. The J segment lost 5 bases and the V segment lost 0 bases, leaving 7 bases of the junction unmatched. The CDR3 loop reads CASSLAGGTLNNEQFF. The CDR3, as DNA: TGTGCCAGCAGCTTGGCGGGGGGGACGTTAAACAATGAGCAGTTCTTC.

The CDR3 reads CASSEMGGGETQYF. CDR3 coding DNA: TGTGCCAGCAGTGAAATGGGCGGGGGAGAGACCCAGTACTTC. This chain uses TRBV2 with TRBJ2-5; 7 bases line up with TRBD2. The J segment lost 4 bases and the V segment lost 2 bases, leaving 4 bases of the junction unmatched. The CDR3 runs to 14 residues. Germline lookup yields CDR1 SNHLY and CDR2 FYNNEI.

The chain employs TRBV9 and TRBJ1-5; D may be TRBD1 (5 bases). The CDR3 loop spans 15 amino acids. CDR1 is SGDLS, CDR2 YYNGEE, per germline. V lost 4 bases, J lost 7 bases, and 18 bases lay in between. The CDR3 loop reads CASSHWTFPRQPQHF. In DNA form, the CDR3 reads TGTGCCAGCAGCCACTGGACATTTCCTAGGCAGCCCCAGCATTTT.

The CDR3 loop reads CASTSGQGPYEQYF. The CDR3 DNA reads TGTGCCAGCACATCGGGACAGGGTCCCTACGAGCAGTACTTC. The V call is TRBV14, the J call TRBJ2-7; 9 bases agree with TRBD1. The V and J ends lost 7 bases and 2 bases, in that order; junction bases with no gene match: 6. Germline assignment: CDR1 SGHDN and CDR2 FVKESK. This CDR3 spans 14 amino acids.

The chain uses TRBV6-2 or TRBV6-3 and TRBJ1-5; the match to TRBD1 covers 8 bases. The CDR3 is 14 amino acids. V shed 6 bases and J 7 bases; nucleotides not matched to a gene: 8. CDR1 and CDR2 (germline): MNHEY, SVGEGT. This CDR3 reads CASRYGQGGQPQHF. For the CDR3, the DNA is TGTGCCAGCAGATACGGACAGGGCGGGCAGCCCCAGCATTTT.